This T cell receptor (beta chain) was captured by sequencing in a study of response to subunit inactivated influenza vaccine (dated by TCRdb to the late 2010s). About the investigation overall: The study used deep quantitative T cell receptor repertoire profiling to track responses to a trivalent subunit inactivated influenza vaccine. Overall study outcomes, separate from this receptor: The authors suggested that each seasonal influenza vaccination may recruit only a limited number of new T cells.

The CDR3 starts with the cysteine, ends with the phenylalanine, and has 16 residues. Only the CDR3 DNA is retained, 48 bases long and in frame from the first base. CDR1 is given as SGHVS and CDR2 as FNYEAQ, both from the germline V gene. V is cut by 5 bases and J by 12 bases, and the space between the germline ends is 26 bases. Libraries came from RT-PCR. TCRdb shows the sequencer as Illumina HiSeq 2500. The public reads were reanalyzed by TCRdb: fastp trimming at Q25, MiXCR alignment, in-frame beta chains only. Entries are consolidated by CDR3 protein sequence, retaining the most common genes and DNA. For this sample there are hundreds of thousands of distinct CDR3 sequences; roughly 14% appear just once. The top ten constitute approximately 10% of the sample. Comments on this clonotype: Its target antigen remains unknown. It has no much larger one-base neighbor in the sample; base qualities were not kept.

The V and J genes are TRBV7-6 and TRBJ2-1; the D element might be TRBD1 or TRBD2, as each aligns at 5 bases. Here the sequenced sample was PBMCs from blood, taken about 12 days after vaccination. This clonotype originated in a man aged 45 to 65 who received an inactivated influenza vaccine. Donor details come from another sample of the same person, matched by shared clones. CDR3 protein: CASSPYPGPQVGVQFF. The DNA reads TGTGCCAGCAGCCCTTACCCGGGACCACAAGTGGGTGTGCAGTTCTTC. Extended through the reference TRBV7-6 and TRBJ2-1 proteins, this CDR3 yields the full variable domain: GAGVSQSPRYKVTKRGQDVALRCDPISGHVSLYWYRQALGQGPEFLTYFNYEAQQDKSGLPNDRFSAERPEGSISTLTIQRTEQRDSAMYRCASSPYPGPQVGVQFFGPGTRLTVL.